This T cell receptor (beta chain) was documented in a study of blood T cell repertoires in COVID-19. Recruitment covered over 20 US areas and drew participants whose ages spanned roughly 18 to 90 years. Participant-reported clinical history was the basis for cohort assignment. There are 14 residues in the CDR3. Germline V gene data show CDR1 as SNHLY and CDR2 as FYNNEI. V was cut by 7 bases and J by 0 bases, with 13 bases left in between. In the study's own analysis: Reference gene primer amplification yielded estimated nucleated cell counts. Clones were read by immunoSEQ multiplex PCR, and TCRdb kept only the in-frame ones, dropping some. Clone size and the V and J calls come from that table; the DNA yielded D and trimming. The sample yields around 290,000 clones, roughly 89% seen once.

The specimen sequenced was PBMCs or T cells enriched from blood (not recorded which). The chain carries TRBV2 and TRBJ2-7; D is possibly TRBD1 (6 bases). The source is a woman between 40 and 50 years old who had recovered from COVID-19. The CDR3 is CASNEQGSSYEQYF. For the CDR3, the DNA is TGTGCCAGCAACGAACAGGGTAGCTCCTACGAGCAGTACTTC.